Listed below are T cell receptor beta chains from one sample, sequenced in a study of vaccination and CD4 T cells after COVID-19. Their cognate antigens are unknown. TCRdb redid the calling of the PCR reads with MiXCR, one entry per CDR3 protein. This sample carries about 15,000 distinct CDR3 sequences, approximately 55% of them seen once, and the ten largest clones take roughly 4%. This material consisted of CD4+ T cells from blood, cultured in vitro, taken before SARS-CoV-2 vaccination. These receptors were collected from a human donor who had recovered from COVID-19. The CDR3 runs from the conserved cysteine through the conserved F or W. D genes are given only for firm matches. Expanded clones get a size class; other rows say once, few or many, or leave the size out.

v_gene,abundance,d_gene,j_gene,CDR3nt,CDR3aa
TRBV7-8,few,TRBD1,TRBJ1-5,TGTGCCAGCAGCATCACAGGGGATGGTGGTCAGCCCCAGCATTTT,CASSITGDGGQPQHF
TRBV7-9,.,.,TRBJ2-1,TGTGCCAGCAGCTTCGGGGTCTACTCAAATGAGCAGTTCTTC,CASSFGVYSNEQFF
TRBV28,.,.,TRBJ1-2,TGTGCCAGCAGACCGTTGAAAGGTGCGGTGAGAGGCTACACCTTC,CASRPLKGAVRGYTF
TRBV7-9,few,.,TRBJ1-2,TGTGCCAGCAGCTTAGAGATCGGGGGCTACACCTTC,CASSLEIGGYTF
TRBV11-1,.,.,TRBJ1-6,TGTGCCAGCAGCTTAGTGAAAGCGTCACCCCTCCACTTT,CASSLVKASPLHF
TRBV6-1,.,TRBD1,TRBJ1-2,TGTGCCAGCAGCAATACGGACAGGGAGCGGGATGGCTACACCTTC,CASSNTDRERDGYTF
TRBV18,.,.,TRBJ2-3,TGTGCCAGCTCACCAGTGGCTGTTAGCACAGATACGCAGTATTTT,CASSPVAVSTDTQYF
TRBV7-3,few,.,TRBJ1-5,TGTGCCAGCAGCTTAGGAGCCGGGCAGCCCCAGCATTTT,CASSLGAGQPQHF
TRBV6-2/TRBV6-3,few,TRBD1,TRBJ1-2,TGTGCCAGCAGTTACTTCTCAGGGGGGCCCTATGGCTACACCTTC,CASSYFSGGPYGYTF
TRBV5-4,.,.,TRBJ2-5,TGTGCCAGCAGCTTGGCAGGGCGAGAGACCCAGTACTTC,CASSLAGRETQYF
TRBV19,.,TRBD1,TRBJ1-5,TGTGCCAGTAGTACCCGACAGGGCAGCAATCAGCCCCAGCATTTT,CASSTRQGSNQPQHF
TRBV6-5,.,.,TRBJ1-4,TGTGCCAGCAGTTACCGGGGAGGTAATGAAAAACTGTTTTTT,CASSYRGGNEKLFF
TRBV6-1,.,TRBD1,TRBJ1-6,TGTGCCACCCGGACAGGGGGCCGTAATTCACCCCTCCACTTT,CATRTGGRNSPLHF
TRBV27,.,.,TRBJ2-7,TGTGCCAGCAGGTCTACCGGGGGTCGGGAGCAGTACTTC,CASRSTGGREQYF
TRBV27,.,.,TRBJ2-3,TGTGCCAGCAATTCTCGGGGCACAGATACGCAGTATTTT,CASNSRGTDTQYF
TRBV19,.,TRBD1,TRBJ1-2,TGTGCCAGTAGTATGTCCCCGACAGGGGTGAACTATGGCTACACCTTC,CASSMSPTGVNYGYTF
TRBV11-2,.,TRBD1,TRBJ2-7,TGTGCCAGCAGCTTAACATTACCTACCGGGACAGGGCCTATAGAGCAGTACTTC,CASSLTLPTGTGPIEQYF
TRBV6-2/TRBV6-3,few,TRBD1,TRBJ1-1,TGTGCCAGCAGTCAGGGACAGGGGGAGCCTGAAGCTTTCTTT,CASSQGQGEPEAFF
TRBV20-1,.,.,TRBJ2-3,TGCAGTGCTCAGGGGAAACGCACAGATATGCAGTATTTT,CSAQGKRTDMQYF
TRBV6-2/TRBV6-3,.,.,TRBJ2-7,TGTGCCAGCAGCCCCACAGGAAGCTCCTACGAGCAGTACTTC,CASSPTGSSYEQYF
TRBV27,.,TRBD1,TRBJ1-2,TGTGCCACCAAGACAGGGAACTATGGCTACACCTTC,CATKTGNYGYTF
TRBV19,.,.,TRBJ2-2,TGTGCCAGTAGTAGAACAGGTGACGCCGGGGAGCTGTTTTTT,CASSRTGDAGELFF
TRBV20-1,few,.,TRBJ1-2,TGCAGTGCTAGAGTGGGCAGGGGCTATGGCTACACCTTC,CSARVGRGYGYTF
TRBV7-2,.,TRBD1,TRBJ1-2,TGTGCCAGCAGCTTAAGGACAGGGCTAAATGGCTACACCTTC,CASSLRTGLNGYTF
TRBV29-1,.,TRBD1,TRBJ2-3,TGCAGCGTTGAATTGACAGGGGGCAAAGGAGATACGCAGTATTTT,CSVELTGGKGDTQYF
TRBV7-2,.,.,TRBJ2-1,TGTGCCAGCAGCTCCCCCGCACGCCGGGAGCAGTTCTTC,CASSSPARREQFF
TRBV7-2,few,TRBD2,TRBJ2-5,TGTGCCAGCAGCGGAACCGGACTAGCGGAGCATGAGGAGACCCAGTACTTC,CASSGTGLAEHEETQYF
TRBV15,once,.,TRBJ1-4,TGTGCCACCAGCAGAGATCGGAATGAAAAACTGTTTTTT,CATSRDRNEKLFF
TRBV7-2,.,TRBD2,TRBJ2-3,TGTGCCAGCAGCTTAGCGCTAGCGGGGGGGCTGACAGATACGCAGTATTTT,CASSLALAGGLTDTQYF
TRBV20-1,.,.,TRBJ2-5,TGCAGTTCCGAATCACAGGGTCGGGAGACCCAGTACTTC,CSSESQGRETQYF
TRBV14,.,.,TRBJ1-1,TGTGCCAGCAGCCAAGAGTTTTGGCAGGGGATCCCTGAAGCTTTCTTT,CASSQEFWQGIPEAFF
TRBV28,.,.,TRBJ2-7,TGTGCCAGCAGCCCCACGTCCGGGTTCACGGGCGAGCAGTACTTC,CASSPTSGFTGEQYF
TRBV27,once,.,TRBJ2-1,TGTGCCAGCAGTTTATACCAGGGGGGTAGGCAGTTCTTC,CASSLYQGGRQFF
TRBV19,few,TRBD1,TRBJ1-5,TGTGCCAGCAGAAAGAGGGACAGTGGGGATCAGCCCCAGCATTTT,CASRKRDSGDQPQHF
TRBV7-6,.,.,TRBJ2-5,TGTGCCAGCAGCTTAACCTTCCCCCCAGAGACCCAGTACTTC,CASSLTFPPETQYF
TRBV6-1,.,.,TRBJ1-4,TGTGCCAGCAGTGAAGTTCGCGGCAATGAAAAACTGTTTTTT,CASSEVRGNEKLFF
TRBV20-1,.,TRBD1,TRBJ1-3,TGCAGTGCGCTGGACAGGATCTCTGGAAACACCATATATTTT,CSALDRISGNTIYF
TRBV28,.,.,TRBJ2-3,TGTGCCAGCAGTTTGGACAGCACAGATACGCAGTATTTT,CASSLDSTDTQYF
TRBV6-2/TRBV6-3,.,.,TRBJ2-5,TGTGCCAGCAACCACGGTTCCAAGGAGACCCAGTACTTC,CASNHGSKETQYF
TRBV20-1,.,.,TRBJ2-7,TGCAGTGCTCTCGGGACTCCCTACGAGCAGTACTTC,CSALGTPYEQYF